The 19 T cell receptor beta chains below were found in one sample sequenced in a study of T cell responses to AZD1222 COVID-19 vaccine. Profiling relied on immunoSEQ multiplex PCR, and the TCRdb table lists in-frame clones only, not all of them. The sample lists roughly 99,000 clones, around nine tenths occurring once. The source was peripheral blood, collected 28 days after the second AZD1222 dose. These receptor sequences come from an adult who received the AZD1222 COVID-19 vaccine.

The chain links TRBV2 to TRBJ1-2; D gene ambiguous. The CDR3 runs to 18 residues. Germline CDR1 reads SNHLY; CDR2 reads FYNNEI. V dropped 2 bases and J dropped 0 bases, with 19 bases sitting between them. CDR3 bases: TGTGCCAGCAGTGAACCCGGCGATCCAGGTTTCTCTAACTATGGCTACACCTTC. Amino acid sequence: CASSEPGDPGFSNYGYTF.

The chain joins TRBV11-2 to TRBJ1-1; D might be TRBD1 (6 bases). The CDR3 contains 13 residues. Germline CDR1 SGHAT, CDR2 FQNNGV. Deletions cut 0 bases from V and 6 bases from J, with 8 bases between. The CDR3 DNA reads as TGTGCCAGCAGCTTAGAGGCAGGGGCTGAAGCTTTCTTT. Residues: CASSLEAGAEAFF.

The gene calls are TRBV7-9 and TRBJ1-5; 9 bases map to TRBD1. V trimming: 4 bases; J trimming: 3 bases; junction bases outside the gene matches: 4. Germline CDR1 is SEHNR and CDR2 is FQNEAQ (reference sequence). The CDR3 contains 15 residues. The CDR3 DNA follows: TGTGCCAGCAGCTCCCAACAGGGGGCCAATCAGCCCCAGCATTTT. This codes for CASSSQQGANQPQHF.

The chain combines TRBV5-4 with TRBJ2-7; 8 nucleotides line up with TRBD1. The CDR3 loop spans 15 amino acids. J gave up 0 bases and V 0 bases, and 2 bases lay outside the gene matches. Germline assignment: CDR1 SGHNT and CDR2 YYREEE (reference sequence). For the CDR3, the DNA is TGTGCCAGCAGCTTGGGGGGACAGGTCTCCTACGAGCAGTACTTC. Its translation is CASSLGGQVSYEQYF.

The V and J genes are TRBV7-3 and TRBJ2-1; weak D call: TRBD2 (6 bases). Germline V CDR1 and CDR2: SGHTA, FQGTGA. Trimming removed 5 bases from V and 7 bases from J, with 9 bases in between. The CDR3 is 12 residues long. The CDR3 region is CASSRLGNEQFF. Written as DNA, the CDR3 is TGTGCCAGCAGCAGACTAGGGAATGAGCAGTTCTTC.

The chain is built from TRBV6-5 and TRBJ2-3; D possibly corresponds to TRBD1 (5 bases). CDR3 size: 15 residues. Trimming cost V 4 bases and J 0 bases, with 11 bases left between them. Germline CDR1 and CDR2: MNHEY and SVGAGI. CDR3 nucleotide sequence: TGTGCCAGCAGTTCCACTGACAGAAGCACAGATACGCAGTATTTT. Translation gives CASSSTDRSTDTQYF.

The chain is built from TRBV4-3 and TRBJ2-1; TRBD2 matches at 9 bases. The V and J ends lost 3 bases and 4 bases, in that order; junction bases with no gene match: 1. Germline-derived CDR1 and CDR2 are LGHNA and YSLEER. The CDR3 loop spans 14 amino acids. The DNA of the CDR3 is TGCGCCAGCAGCCAGGGACTAGCATACAATGAGCAGTTCTTC. This codes for CASSQGLAYNEQFF.

V usage is TRBV10-3 and J usage is TRBJ1-1; D might be TRBD1 (5 bases). Germline V gene sequence: CDR1 ENHRY, CDR2 SYGVKD. V was shortened by 7 bases and J by 7 bases, with 10 bases between the two germline ends. The CDR3 totals 11 residues. The CDR3 region is CAINQGNEAFF. The DNA of the CDR3 is TGTGCCATCAATCAGGGAAATGAAGCTTTCTTT.

This chain joins TRBV5-1 and TRBJ2-7; TRBD2 is a possible D gene (5 bases). Germline CDR1 reads SGHRS; CDR2 reads YFSETQ. This CDR3 contains 13 residues. V lost 2 bases and J lost 3, with 9 bases in between. CDR3 bases: TGCGCCAGCAGCTTTGGGAGCTACTACGAGCAGTACTTC. It specifies CASSFGSYYEQYF.

This rearrangement joins TRBV13 to TRBJ1-2, with 7 bases matching TRBD1. V lost 5 bases to trimming and J lost 4 bases; unmatched junction nucleotides: 4. The germline V gene has CDR1 PRHDT and CDR2 FYEKMQ (reference sequence). The CDR3 consists of 13 residues. CDR3: CASSQGEAYGYTF. CDR3 DNA: TGTGCCAGCAGCCAGGGGGAGGCCTATGGCTACACCTTC.

The chain has TRBV7-2 and TRBJ2-5; 11 nucleotides align to TRBD2. Per germline, CDR1 SGHTA and CDR2 FQGNSA. The CDR3 runs to 16 residues. V was pared by 7 bases and J by 2 bases, with 9 bases of the junction left unmatched. The CDR3 region has the DNA TGTGCCAGCACCGTCCGGGGACTAGCGGTTCAAGAGACCCAGTACTTC. Amino acid sequence: CASTVRGLAVQETQYF.

The V gene is TRBV19, the J gene TRBJ2-7; D ambiguous. V was pared by 1 base and J by 2 bases, with 9 bases between. CDR1 and CDR2 (germline): LNHDA, SQIVND (reference sequence). The CDR3 spans 14 residues. The CDR3 nucleotides are TGTGCCAGTAGTATAGGAGTCAGCGCCTACGAGCAGTACTTC. Protein sequence: CASSIGVSAYEQYF.

This clone has more than one count but fewer than ten. The chain employs TRBV27 and TRBJ1-2; maybe TRBD1 (5 bases). CDR1 is MNHEY and CDR2 is SMNVEV in the germline V gene (reference sequence). The CDR3 sequence is 15 residues long. Trimming removed 2 bases from V and 3 bases from J, with 13 bases in between. The DNA of the CDR3 is TGTGCCAGCAGTTTAGGGGCAGGGCTGGACTATGGCTACACCTTC. Its protein is CASSLGAGLDYGYTF.

This CDR3 is CSASPQGGSPLHF. The DNA of the CDR3 is TGCAGTGCTAGTCCACAGGGAGGTTCACCCCTCCACTTT. The rearrangement joins TRBV20-1 to TRBJ1-6; perhaps TRBD1 as D (6 bases). V lost 3 bases, J lost 9 bases, and 12 bases lay in between. Germline loops: CDR1 DFQATT, CDR2 SNEGSKA (reference sequence). The CDR3 spans 13 residues.

This chain uses TRBV5-1 with TRBJ1-1; 8 bases match TRBD1. V was pared by 3 bases and J by 7 bases, with 5 bases of the junction left unmatched. The V gene's germline CDR1 is SGHRS and CDR2 YFSETQ. This CDR3 has 13 amino acids. The CDR3 bases are TGCGCCAGCAGCTCCGGGACAGGACGTGAAGCTTTCTTT. Translating it yields CASSSGTGREAFF.

This clone was detected a few times. The genes are TRBV9 and TRBJ1-1, with D perhaps TRBD1 (5 bases). Germline loops: CDR1 SGDLS, CDR2 YYNGEE. The CDR3 sequence is 14 residues long. V was pared by 0 bases and J by 2 bases, with 8 bases between. The CDR3 sequence: CASSVVGANTEAFF. Written as DNA, the CDR3 is TGTGCCAGCAGCGTAGTTGGGGCTAACACTGAAGCTTTCTTT.

This chain connects TRBV2 to TRBJ1-5; 7 bases are a match to TRBD1. CDR3 length equals 14 residues. Germline V gene sequence: CDR1 SNHLY, CDR2 FYNNEI. V was pared by 1 base and J by 6 bases, with 3 bases of the junction left unmatched. The CDR3, as DNA: TGTGCCAGCAGTGAAGGAAGGGGGCGTCAGCCCCAGCATTTT. Residues: CASSEGRGRQPQHF.

V and J are TRBV7-2 and TRBJ1-2; D call uncertain. Germline lookup yields CDR1 SGHTA and CDR2 FQGNSA. CDR3 length: 14 amino acids. Trimming cost V 1 base and J 3 bases, with 9 bases left between them. In DNA, the CDR3 is TGTGCCAGCAGCTTAGAACATGCAGACTATGGCTACACCTTC. It is translated as CASSLEHADYGYTF.

The genes are TRBV10-3 and TRBJ1-2; TRBD1 is a possible D gene (6 bases). V lost 11 bases and J lost 6, with 16 bases in between. This CDR3 contains 12 residues. Germline V gene data show CDR1 as ENHRY and CDR2 as SYGVKD. DNA of the CDR3: TGTGCCTCAGGGGCGGGGGAAAATGGCTACACCTTC. Protein product: CASGAGENGYTF.